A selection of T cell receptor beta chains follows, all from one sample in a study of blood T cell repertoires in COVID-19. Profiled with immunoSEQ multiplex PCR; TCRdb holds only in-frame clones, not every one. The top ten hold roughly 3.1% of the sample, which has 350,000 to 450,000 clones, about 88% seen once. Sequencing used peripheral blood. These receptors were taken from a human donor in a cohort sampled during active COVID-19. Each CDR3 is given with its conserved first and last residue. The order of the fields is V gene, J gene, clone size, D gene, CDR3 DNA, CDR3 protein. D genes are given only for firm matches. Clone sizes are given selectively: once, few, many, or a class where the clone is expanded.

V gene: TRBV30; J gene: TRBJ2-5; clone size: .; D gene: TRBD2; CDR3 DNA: TGTGCCTGGAGTGTACTAGCGGGCGAGACCCAGTACTTC; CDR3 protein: CAWSVLAGETQYF
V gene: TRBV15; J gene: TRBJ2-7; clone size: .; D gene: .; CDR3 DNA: TGTGCCACCAGCAGAGATGCCGGGAGATCAGAGCAGTACTTC; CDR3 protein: CATSRDAGRSEQYF
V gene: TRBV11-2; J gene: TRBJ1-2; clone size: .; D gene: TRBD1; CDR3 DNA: TGTGCCAGCAGCCTTAGGACAGGAACCCCCTATTTGAGCTACACCTTC; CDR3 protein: CASSLRTGTPYLSYTF
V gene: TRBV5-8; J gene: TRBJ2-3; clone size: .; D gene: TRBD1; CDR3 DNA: TGTGCCAGCAGCTTCCTGATAGCGACAGGGACAGATACGCAGTATTTT; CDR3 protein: CASSFLIATGTDTQYF
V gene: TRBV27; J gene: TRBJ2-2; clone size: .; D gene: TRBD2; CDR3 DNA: TGTGCCAGCAGGAACGGGGGGGCCCCTAACACCGGGGAGCTGTTTTTT; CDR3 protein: CASRNGGAPNTGELFF
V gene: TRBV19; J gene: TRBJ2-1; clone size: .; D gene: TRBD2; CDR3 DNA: TGTGCCAGTAGTAGACTAGCAATCAATGAGCAGTTCTTC; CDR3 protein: CASSRLAINEQFF
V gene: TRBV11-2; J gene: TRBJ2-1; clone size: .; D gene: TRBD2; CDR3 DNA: TGTGCCAGCAGCCAACTAGCGGGAGTGGGCAATGAGCAGTTCTTC; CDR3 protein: CASSQLAGVGNEQFF
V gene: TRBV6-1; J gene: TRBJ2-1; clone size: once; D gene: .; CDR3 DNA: TGTGCCAGCAGTGAAGCTTATGGACTCCAGTTCTTC; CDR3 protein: CASSEAYGLQFF
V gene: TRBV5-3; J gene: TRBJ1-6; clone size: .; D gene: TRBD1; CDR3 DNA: TGTGCCAGAAGCTGGGACCGGGACAGGGGGCTCCATTATAATTCACCCCTCCACTTT; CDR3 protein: CARSWDRDRGLHYNSPLHF
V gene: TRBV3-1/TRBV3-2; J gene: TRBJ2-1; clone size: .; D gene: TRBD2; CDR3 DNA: TGTGCCAGCAGCCAGGCCGGGACTAGCGCGTACAATGAGCAGTTCTTC; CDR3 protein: CASSQAGTSAYNEQFF
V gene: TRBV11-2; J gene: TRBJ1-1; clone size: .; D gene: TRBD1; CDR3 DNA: TGTGCCAGCAGCTCCAATCGTCGGGGGGGACAGGGCATAAACACTGAAGCTTTCTTT; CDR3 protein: CASSSNRRGGQGINTEAFF
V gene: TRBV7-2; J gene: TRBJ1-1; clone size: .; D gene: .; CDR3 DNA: TGTGCCAGCAGCTTAGAGACAGGCCTAAACACTGAAGCTTTCTTT; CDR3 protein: CASSLETGLNTEAFF
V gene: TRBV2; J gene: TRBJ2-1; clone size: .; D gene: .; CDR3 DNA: TGTGCCAGCAGTGAAGGGCTAGCCTTTGAGCAGTTCTTC; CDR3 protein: CASSEGLAFEQFF
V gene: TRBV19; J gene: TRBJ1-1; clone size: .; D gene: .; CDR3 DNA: TGTGCCAGAACATTTCGGGACACGGAGTACACTGAAGCTTTCTTT; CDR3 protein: CARTFRDTEYTEAFF
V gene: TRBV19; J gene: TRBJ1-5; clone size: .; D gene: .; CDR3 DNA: TGTGCCAGTAGTATAGGAACAGGTTCGACTAGGCATTTT; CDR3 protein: CASSIGTGSTRHF
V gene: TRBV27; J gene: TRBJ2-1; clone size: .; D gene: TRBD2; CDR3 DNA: TGTGCCAGCCGGGGACTAGCGGGGAAGAATGAGCAGTTCTTC; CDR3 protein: CASRGLAGKNEQFF
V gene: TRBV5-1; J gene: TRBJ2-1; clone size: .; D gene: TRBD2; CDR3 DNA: TGCGCCAGCAGCTCCGGGACGGGAGGTTCTTACAATGAGCAGTTCTTC; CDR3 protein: CASSSGTGGSYNEQFF
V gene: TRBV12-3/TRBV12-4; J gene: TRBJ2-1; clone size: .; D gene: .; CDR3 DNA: TGTGCCAGCAGTCCACGGCCCGGGGAGCAGTTCTTC; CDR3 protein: CASSPRPGEQFF
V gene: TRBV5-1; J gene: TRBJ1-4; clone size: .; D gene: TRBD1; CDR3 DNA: TGCGCCAGCAGCTTGAACAGGGGGCGGAATGAAAAACTGTTTTTT; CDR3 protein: CASSLNRGRNEKLFF
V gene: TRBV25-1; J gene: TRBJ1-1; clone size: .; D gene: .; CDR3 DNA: TGTGCCAGCAGTGATCGACCCGGCGTGACTACTGAAGCTTTCTTT; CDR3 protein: CASSDRPGVTTEAFF
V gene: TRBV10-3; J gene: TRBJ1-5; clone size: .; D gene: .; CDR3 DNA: TGTGCCATAGGGGGATCAGATCAGCCCCAGCATTTT; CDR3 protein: CAIGGSDQPQHF
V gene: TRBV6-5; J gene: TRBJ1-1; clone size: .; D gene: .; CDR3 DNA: TGTGCCAGCAACCGGGATGAAGCTTTCTTT; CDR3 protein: CASNRDEAFF
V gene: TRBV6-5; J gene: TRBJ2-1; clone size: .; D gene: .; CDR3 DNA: TGTGCCAGCACCAGGTTCGCTAGCGCCTACAATGAGCAGTTCTTC; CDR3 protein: CASTRFASAYNEQFF
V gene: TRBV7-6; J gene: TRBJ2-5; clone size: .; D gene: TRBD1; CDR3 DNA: TGTGCCAGCAGCTTTGACAGGGGCCTCCAAGAGACCCAGTACTTC; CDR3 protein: CASSFDRGLQETQYF
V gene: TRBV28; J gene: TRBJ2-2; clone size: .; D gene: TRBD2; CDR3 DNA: TGTGCCAGCAGAAAAGCGGGAGCAGGGACCGGGGAGCTGTTTTTT; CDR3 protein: CASRKAGAGTGELFF
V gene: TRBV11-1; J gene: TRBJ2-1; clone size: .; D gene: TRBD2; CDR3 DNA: TGTGCCAGCAGCAGGGGACTAGCGGTCGCTGAGCAGTTCTTC; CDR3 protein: CASSRGLAVAEQFF
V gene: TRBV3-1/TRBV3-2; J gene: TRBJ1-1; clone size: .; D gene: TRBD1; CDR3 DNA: TGTGCCAGCAGCCGACAGGGATCCGCTGAAGCTTTCTTT; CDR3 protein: CASSRQGSAEAFF
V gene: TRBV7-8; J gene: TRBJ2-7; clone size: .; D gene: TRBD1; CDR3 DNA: TGTGCCAGCAGCCCCACCCGGCCGGGACAGGGTACCGTTCGGAGCTACGAGCAGTACTTC; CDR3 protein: CASSPTRPGQGTVRSYEQYF
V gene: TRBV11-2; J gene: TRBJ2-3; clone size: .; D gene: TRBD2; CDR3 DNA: TGTGCCAGCAGCTTAGGTCGGGCGGGGGGCACAGATACGCAGTATTTT; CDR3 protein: CASSLGRAGGTDTQYF
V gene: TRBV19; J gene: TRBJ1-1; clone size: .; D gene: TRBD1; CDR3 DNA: TGTGCCAGTAGTAGGGGGGACAGGGGGTACAACACTGAAGCTTTCTTT; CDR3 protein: CASSRGDRGYNTEAFF
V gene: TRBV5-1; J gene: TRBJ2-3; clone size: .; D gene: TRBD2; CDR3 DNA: TGCGCCAGCAGCCTTAGCGGGGGGGCAGCGGATACGCAGTATTTT; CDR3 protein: CASSLSGGAADTQYF
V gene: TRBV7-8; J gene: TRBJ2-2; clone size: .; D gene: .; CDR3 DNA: TGTGCCAGCAGCCGAGTGGGGGGGCGTAGCGGGGAGCTGTTTTTT; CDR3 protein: CASSRVGGRSGELFF
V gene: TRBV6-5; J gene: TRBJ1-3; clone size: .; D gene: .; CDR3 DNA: TGTGCCAGCACGGTCTCTGGAAACACCATATATTTT; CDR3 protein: CASTVSGNTIYF
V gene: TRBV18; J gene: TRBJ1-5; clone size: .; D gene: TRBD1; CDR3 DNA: TGTGCCAGCTCACCAGCCGGGACAGGGGGGACCTATAGCAATCAGCCCCAGCATTTT; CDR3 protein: CASSPAGTGGTYSNQPQHF
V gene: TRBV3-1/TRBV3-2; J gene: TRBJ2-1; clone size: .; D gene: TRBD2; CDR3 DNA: TGTGCCAGCAGCTCGAAGCGGGAGGGCTTTGTCATTGAGCAGTTCTTC; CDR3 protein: CASSSKREGFVIEQFF
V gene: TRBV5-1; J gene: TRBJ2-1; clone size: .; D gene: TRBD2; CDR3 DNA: TGCGCCAGCAGGGTCCAGGGAGGGGACAATGAGCAGTTCTTC; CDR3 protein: CASRVQGGDNEQFF
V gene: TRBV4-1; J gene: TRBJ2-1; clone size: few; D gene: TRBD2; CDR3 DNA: TGCGCCAGCAGCCAAGAGGGGGGACTAGCATCGAACGATGAGCAGTTCTTC; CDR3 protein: CASSQEGGLASNDEQFF
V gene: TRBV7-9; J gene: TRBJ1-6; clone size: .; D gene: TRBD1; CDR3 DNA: TGTGCCAGCAGCTTTGGGACAGACGGCATGGCCCTCCACTTT; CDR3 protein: CASSFGTDGMALHF
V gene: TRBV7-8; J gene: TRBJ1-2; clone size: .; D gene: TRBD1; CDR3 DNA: TGTGCCAGCAGCTTCCGGGACAGAAGGGGCTACACCTTC; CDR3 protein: CASSFRDRRGYTF
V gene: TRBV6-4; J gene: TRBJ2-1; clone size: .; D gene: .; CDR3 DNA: TGTGCCAGCAGTGACTCGGCAGGGAATCCCTACAATGAGCAGTTCTTC; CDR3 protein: CASSDSAGNPYNEQFF
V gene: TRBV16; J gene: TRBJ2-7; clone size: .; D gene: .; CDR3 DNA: TGTGCCAGCAGCCTGGACAGCTCCTACGAGCAGTACTTC; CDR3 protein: CASSLDSSYEQYF
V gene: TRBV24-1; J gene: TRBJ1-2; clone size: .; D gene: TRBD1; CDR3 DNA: TGTGCCACCAGTGATGGGACAGGGGGTGGCTACACCTTC; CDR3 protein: CATSDGTGGGYTF
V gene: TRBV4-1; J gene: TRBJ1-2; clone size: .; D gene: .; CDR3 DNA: TGCGCCAGCAGCCAAGATAGCACAGGGCGAAATGGTGGCTACACCTTC; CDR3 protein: CASSQDSTGRNGGYTF